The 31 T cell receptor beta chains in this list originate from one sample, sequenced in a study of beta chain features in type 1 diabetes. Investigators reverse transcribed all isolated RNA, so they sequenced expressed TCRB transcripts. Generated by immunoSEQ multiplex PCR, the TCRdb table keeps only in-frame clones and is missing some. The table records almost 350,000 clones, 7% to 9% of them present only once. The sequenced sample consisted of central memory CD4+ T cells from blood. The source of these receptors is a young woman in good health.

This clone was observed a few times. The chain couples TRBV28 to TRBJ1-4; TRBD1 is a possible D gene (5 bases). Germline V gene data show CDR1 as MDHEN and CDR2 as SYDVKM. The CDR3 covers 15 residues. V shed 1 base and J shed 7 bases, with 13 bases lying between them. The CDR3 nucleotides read TGTGCCAGCAGTTTATCGAGGGCAAGGGGTGAAAAACTGTTTTTT. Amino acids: CASSLSRARGEKLFF.

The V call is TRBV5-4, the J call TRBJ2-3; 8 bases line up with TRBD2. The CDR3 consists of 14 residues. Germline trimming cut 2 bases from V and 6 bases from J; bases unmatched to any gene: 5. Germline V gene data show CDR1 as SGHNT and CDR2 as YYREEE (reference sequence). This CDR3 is CASSLSGRGDTQYF. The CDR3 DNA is TGTGCCAGCAGCTTAAGCGGGAGAGGCGATACGCAGTATTTT.

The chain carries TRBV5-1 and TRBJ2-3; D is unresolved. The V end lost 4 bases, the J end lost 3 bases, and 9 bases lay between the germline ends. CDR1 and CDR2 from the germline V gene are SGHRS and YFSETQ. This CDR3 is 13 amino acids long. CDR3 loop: CASSPGPTDTQYF. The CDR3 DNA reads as TGCGCCAGCAGCCCCGGACCTACAGATACGCAGTATTTT.

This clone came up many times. The CDR3 DNA is TGTGCCAGCAGCTTACTAGGGGATGAGCAGTTCTTC. It is translated as CASSLLGDEQFF. The rearrangement joins TRBV7-3 to TRBJ2-1; a possible D gene is TRBD1 (5 bases). V was shortened by 2 bases and J by 8 bases, with 7 bases between the two germline ends. In germline, CDR1 is SGHTA, CDR2 FQGTGA. The CDR3 length is 12 residues.

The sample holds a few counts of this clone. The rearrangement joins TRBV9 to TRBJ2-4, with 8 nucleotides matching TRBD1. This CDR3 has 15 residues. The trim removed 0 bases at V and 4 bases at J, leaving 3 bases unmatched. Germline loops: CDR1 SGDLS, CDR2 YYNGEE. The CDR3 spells CASSVGQGIKNIQYF. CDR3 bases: TGTGCCAGCAGCGTAGGACAGGGGATTAAAAACATTCAGTACTTC.

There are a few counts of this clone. The CDR3: CASSDSRTSGNTIYF. In nucleotides, the CDR3 is TGTGCCAGCAGTGACAGCCGCACTTCTGGAAACACCATATATTTT. The chain combines TRBV6-6 with TRBJ1-3; the D gene is possibly TRBD1 (5 bases). Germline-derived CDR1 and CDR2 are MNHNY and SVGAGI (reference sequence). The CDR3 consists of 15 residues. V lost 5 bases, J lost 1 base, and 12 bases lay in between.

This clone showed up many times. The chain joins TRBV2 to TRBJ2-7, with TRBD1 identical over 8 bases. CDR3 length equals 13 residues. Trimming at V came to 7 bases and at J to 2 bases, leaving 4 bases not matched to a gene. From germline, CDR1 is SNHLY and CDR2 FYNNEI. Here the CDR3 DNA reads TGTGCCAGCAAAACAGGGGGTCCCTACGAGCAGTACTTC. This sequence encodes CASKTGGPYEQYF.

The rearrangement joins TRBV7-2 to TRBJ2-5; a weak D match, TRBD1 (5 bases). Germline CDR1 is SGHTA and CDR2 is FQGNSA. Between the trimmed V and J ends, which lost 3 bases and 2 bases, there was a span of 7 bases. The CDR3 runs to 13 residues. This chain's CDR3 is CASSFQGQETQYF. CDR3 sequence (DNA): TGTGCCAGCAGCTTTCAGGGACAAGAGACCCAGTACTTC.

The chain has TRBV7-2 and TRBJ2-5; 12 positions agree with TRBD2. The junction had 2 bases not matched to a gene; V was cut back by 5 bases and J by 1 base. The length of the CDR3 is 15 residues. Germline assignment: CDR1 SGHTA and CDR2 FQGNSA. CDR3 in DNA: TGTGCCAGCAGCGCGGGACTAGCGGGCCAAGAGACCCAGTACTTC. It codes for CASSAGLAGQETQYF.

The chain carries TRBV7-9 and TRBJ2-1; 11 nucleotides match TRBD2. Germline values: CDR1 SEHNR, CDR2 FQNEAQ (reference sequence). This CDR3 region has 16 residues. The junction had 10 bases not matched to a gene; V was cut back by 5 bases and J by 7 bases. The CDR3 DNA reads TGTGCCAGCAGCCCCGACACGCCTAGCGGGAGGAATGAGCAGTTCTTC. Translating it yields CASSPDTPSGRNEQFF.

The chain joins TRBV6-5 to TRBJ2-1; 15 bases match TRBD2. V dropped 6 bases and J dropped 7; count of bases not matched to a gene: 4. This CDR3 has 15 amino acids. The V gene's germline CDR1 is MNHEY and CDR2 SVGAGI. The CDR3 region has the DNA TGTGCCAGCAGGGGACTAGCGGGAGGTATAAATGAGCAGTTCTTC. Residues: CASRGLAGGINEQFF.

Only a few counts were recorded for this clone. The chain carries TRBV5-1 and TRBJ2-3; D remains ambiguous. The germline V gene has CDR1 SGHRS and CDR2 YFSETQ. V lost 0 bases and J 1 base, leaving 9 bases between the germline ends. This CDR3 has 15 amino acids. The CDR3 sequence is CASSLVGQGTDTQYF. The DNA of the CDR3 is TGCGCCAGCAGCTTGGTTGGGCAGGGCACAGATACGCAGTATTTT.

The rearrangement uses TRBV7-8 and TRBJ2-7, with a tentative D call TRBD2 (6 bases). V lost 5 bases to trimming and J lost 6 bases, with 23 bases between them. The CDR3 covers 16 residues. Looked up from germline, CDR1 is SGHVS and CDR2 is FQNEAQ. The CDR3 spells CASSPQGSGGVFEQYF. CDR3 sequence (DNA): TGTGCCAGCAGCCCCCAGGGTAGCGGAGGGGTCTTCGAGCAGTACTTC.

CDR3 loop: CASSPDRPLSYEQYF. The CDR3 nucleotides are TGTGCCAGCAGTCCCGACAGGCCGCTTTCCTACGAGCAGTACTTC. The chain joins TRBV6-1 to TRBJ2-7; possible D gene TRBD1, 6 bases. The CDR3 extends over 15 amino acids. Germline assignment: CDR1 MNHNS and CDR2 SASEGT. V lost 5 bases and J 1 base, leaving 15 bases between the germline ends.

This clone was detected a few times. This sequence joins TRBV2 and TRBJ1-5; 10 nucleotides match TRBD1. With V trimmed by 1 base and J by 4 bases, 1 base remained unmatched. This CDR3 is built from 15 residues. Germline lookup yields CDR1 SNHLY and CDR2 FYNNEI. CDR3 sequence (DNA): TGTGCCAGCAGTGAAGGACAGGGGGCGAATCAGCCCCAGCATTTT. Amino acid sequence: CASSEGQGANQPQHF.

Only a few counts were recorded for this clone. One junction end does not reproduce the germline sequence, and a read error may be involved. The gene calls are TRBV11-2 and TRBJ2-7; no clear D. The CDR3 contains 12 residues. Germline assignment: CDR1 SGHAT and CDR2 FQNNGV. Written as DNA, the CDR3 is TGCGCCAGCAGCTTCCAAGCCCACGAGCAGTACTTC. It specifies CASSFQAHEQYF. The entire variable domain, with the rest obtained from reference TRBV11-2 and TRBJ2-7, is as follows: EAGVAQSPRYKIIEKRQSVAFWCNPISGHATLYWYQQILGQGPKLLIQFQNNGVVDDSQLPKDRFSAERLKGVDSTLKIQPAKLEDSAVYLCASSFQAHEQYFGPGTRLTVT.

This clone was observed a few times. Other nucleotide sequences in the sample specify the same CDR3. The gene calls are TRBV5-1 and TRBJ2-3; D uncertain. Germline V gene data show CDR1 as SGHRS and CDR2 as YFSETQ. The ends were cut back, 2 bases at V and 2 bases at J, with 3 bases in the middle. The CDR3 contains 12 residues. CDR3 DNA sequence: TGCGCCAGCAGCTTCTCCACAGATACGCAGTATTTT. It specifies CASSFSTDTQYF.

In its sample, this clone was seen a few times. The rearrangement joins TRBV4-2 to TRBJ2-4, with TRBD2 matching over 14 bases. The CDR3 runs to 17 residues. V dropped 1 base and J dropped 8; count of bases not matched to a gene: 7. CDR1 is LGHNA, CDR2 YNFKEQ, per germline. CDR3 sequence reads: CASSQGGTSGSTYIQYF. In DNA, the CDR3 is TGTGCCAGCAGCCAAGGAGGGACTAGCGGGAGTACGTACATTCAGTACTTC.

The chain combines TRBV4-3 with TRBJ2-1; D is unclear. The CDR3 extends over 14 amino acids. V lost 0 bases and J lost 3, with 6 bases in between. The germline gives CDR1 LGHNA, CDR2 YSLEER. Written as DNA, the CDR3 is TGCGCCAGCAGCCAAGATGCCCACTACAATGAGCAGTTCTTC. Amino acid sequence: CASSQDAHYNEQFF.

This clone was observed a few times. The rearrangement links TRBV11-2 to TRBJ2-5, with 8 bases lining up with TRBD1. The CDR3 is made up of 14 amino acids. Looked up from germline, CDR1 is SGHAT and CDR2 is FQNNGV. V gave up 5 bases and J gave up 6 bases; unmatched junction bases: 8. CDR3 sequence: CASSPIRGPKTQYF. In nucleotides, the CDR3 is TGTGCCAGCAGCCCAATCAGGGGGCCGAAGACCCAGTACTTC.

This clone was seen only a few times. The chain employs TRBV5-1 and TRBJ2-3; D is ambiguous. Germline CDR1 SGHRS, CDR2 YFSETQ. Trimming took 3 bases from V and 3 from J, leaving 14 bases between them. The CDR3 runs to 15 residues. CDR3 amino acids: CASSSYPSPTDTQYF. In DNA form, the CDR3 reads TGCGCCAGCAGCTCATACCCCTCACCAACAGATACGCAGTATTTT.

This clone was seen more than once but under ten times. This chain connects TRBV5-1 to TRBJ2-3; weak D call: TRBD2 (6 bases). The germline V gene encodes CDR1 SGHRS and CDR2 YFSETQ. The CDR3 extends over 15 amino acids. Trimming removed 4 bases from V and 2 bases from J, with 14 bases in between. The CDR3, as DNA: TGCGCCAGCAGCGGAATTAGCGGACACACAGATACGCAGTATTTT. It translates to CASSGISGHTDTQYF. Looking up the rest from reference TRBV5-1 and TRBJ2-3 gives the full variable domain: KAGVTQTPRYLIKTRGQQVTLSCSPISGHRSVSWYQQTPGQGLQFLFEYFSETQRNKGNFPGRFSGRQFSNSRSEMNVSTLELGDSALYLCASSGISGHTDTQYFGPGTRLTVL.

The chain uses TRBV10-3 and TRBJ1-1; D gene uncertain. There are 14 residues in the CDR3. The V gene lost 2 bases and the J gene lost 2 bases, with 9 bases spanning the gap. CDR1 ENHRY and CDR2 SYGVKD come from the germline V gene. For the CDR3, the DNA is TGTGCCATCAGTGAGGCCCCCCGCAACACTGAAGCTTTCTTT. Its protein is CAISEAPRNTEAFF.

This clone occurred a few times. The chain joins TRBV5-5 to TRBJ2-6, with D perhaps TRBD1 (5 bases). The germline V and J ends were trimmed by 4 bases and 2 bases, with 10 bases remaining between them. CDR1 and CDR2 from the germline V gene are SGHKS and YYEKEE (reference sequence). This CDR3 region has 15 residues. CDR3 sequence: CASSTRAAGANVLTF. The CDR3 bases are TGTGCCAGCAGCACCAGGGCCGCTGGGGCCAACGTCCTGACTTTC.

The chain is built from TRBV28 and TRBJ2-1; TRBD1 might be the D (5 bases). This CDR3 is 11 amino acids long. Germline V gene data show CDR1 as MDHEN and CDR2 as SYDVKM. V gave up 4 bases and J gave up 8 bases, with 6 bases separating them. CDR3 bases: TGTGCCAGCAGTTCCAGGGATGAGCAGTTCTTC. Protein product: CASSSRDEQFF. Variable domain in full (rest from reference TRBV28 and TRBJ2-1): DVKVTQSSRYLVKRTGEKVFLECVQDMDHENMFWYRQDPGLGLRLIYFSYDVKMKEKGDIPEGYSVSREKKERFSLILESASTNQTSMYLCASSSRDEQFFGPGTRLTVL.

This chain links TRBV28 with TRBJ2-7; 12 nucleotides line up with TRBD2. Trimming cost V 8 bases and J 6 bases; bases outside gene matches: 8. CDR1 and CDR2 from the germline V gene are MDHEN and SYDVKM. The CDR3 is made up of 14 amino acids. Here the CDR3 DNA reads TGTGCCAGCTTATCTAGCGGGAGGGTCCTCGAGCAGTACTTC. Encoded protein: CASLSSGRVLEQYF.

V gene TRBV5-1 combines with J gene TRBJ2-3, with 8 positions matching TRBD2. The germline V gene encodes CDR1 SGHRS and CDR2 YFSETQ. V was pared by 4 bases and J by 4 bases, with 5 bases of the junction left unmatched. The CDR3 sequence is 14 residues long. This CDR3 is CASSPLAVPDTQYF. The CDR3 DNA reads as TGCGCCAGCAGCCCACTAGCGGTTCCAGATACGCAGTATTTT.

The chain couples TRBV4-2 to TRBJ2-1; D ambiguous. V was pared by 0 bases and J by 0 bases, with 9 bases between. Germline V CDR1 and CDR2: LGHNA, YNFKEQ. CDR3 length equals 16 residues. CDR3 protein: CASSQETQSSYNEQFF. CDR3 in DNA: TGTGCCAGCAGCCAAGAAACACAGAGCTCCTACAATGAGCAGTTCTTC.

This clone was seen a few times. The CDR3 region is CASSWGASTGELFF. As DNA, the CDR3 is TGTGCCAGCAGTTGGGGGGCGAGCACCGGGGAGCTGTTTTTT. The chain carries TRBV27 and TRBJ2-2; either TRBD1 or TRBD2 may supply D (6 bases each). The germline gives CDR1 MNHEY, CDR2 SMNVEV (reference sequence). This CDR3 region has 14 residues. Trimming shortened V by 4 bases and J by 4 bases, and 10 bases separated the two germline ends.

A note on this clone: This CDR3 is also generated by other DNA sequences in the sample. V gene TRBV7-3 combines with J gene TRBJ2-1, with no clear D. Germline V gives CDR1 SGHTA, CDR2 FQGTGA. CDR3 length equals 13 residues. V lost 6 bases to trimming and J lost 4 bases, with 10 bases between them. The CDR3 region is CASSLLGYNEQFF. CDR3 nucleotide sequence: TGTGCCAGCAGTTTGCTCGGGTACAATGAGCAGTTCTTC.

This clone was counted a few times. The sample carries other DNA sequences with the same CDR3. This CDR3 reads CASSLNGPYGYTF. CDR3 coding DNA: TGTGCCAGCAGTTTGAACGGTCCCTATGGCTACACCTTC. The rearrangement links TRBV27 to TRBJ1-2; D is unresolved. The CDR3 is made up of 13 amino acids. Germline V lookup: CDR1 MNHEY, CDR2 SMNVEV (reference sequence). V lost 3 bases and J 4 bases, leaving 9 bases between the germline ends.